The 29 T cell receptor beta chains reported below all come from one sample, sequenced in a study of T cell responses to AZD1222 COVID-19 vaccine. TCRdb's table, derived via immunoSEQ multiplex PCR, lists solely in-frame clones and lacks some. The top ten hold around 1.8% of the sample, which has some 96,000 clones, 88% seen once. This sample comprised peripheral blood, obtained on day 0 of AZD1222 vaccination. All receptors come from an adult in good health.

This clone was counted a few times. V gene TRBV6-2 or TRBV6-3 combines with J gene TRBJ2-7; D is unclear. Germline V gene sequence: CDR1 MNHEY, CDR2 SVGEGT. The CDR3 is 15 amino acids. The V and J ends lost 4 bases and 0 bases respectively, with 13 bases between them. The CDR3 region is CASSSPLLSSYEQYF. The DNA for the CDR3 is TGTGCCAGCAGTTCTCCACTCCTTTCCTCCTACGAGCAGTACTTC.

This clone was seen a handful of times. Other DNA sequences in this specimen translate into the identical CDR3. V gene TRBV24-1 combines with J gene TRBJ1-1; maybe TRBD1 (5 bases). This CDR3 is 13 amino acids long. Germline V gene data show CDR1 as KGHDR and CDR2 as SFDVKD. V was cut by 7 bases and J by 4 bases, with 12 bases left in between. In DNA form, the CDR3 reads TGTGCCACCAGCGGTGGGGGAGGCACTGAAGCTTTCTTT. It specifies CATSGGGGTEAFF.

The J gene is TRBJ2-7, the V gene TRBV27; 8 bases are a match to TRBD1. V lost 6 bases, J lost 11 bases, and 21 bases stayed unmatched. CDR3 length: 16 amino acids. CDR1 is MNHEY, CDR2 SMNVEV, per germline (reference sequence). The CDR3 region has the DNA TGTGCCAGCAGACCCTACTTGGGACAGGCTACTGGGCGGGAGTACTTC. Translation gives CASRPYLGQATGREYF.

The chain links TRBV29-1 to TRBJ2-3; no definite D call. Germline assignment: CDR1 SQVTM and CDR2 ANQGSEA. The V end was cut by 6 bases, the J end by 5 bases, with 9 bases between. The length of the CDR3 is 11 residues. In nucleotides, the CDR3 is TGCAGCGTCCTCCCCCTAGATACGCAGTATTTT. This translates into CSVLPLDTQYF.

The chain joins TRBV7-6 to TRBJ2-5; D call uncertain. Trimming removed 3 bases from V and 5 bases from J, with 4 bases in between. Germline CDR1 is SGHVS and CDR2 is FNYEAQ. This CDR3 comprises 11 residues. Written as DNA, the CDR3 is TGTGCCAGCAGCTTTATGGAGACCCAGTACTTC. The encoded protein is CASSFMETQYF.

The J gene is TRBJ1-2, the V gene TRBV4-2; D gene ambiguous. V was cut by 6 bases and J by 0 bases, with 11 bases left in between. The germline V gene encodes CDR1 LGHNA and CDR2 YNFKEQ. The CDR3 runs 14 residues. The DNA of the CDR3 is TGTGCCAGCAGTCTAACCCGGGCTAACTATGGCTACACCTTC. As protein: CASSLTRANYGYTF.

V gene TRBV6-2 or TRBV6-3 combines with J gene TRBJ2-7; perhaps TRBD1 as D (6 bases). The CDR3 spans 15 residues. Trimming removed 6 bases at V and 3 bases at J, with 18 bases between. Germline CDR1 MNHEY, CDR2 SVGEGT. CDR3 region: CASSISGTPVYEQYF. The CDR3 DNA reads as TGTGCCAGCAGCATTTCCGGGACACCAGTCTACGAGCAGTACTTC.

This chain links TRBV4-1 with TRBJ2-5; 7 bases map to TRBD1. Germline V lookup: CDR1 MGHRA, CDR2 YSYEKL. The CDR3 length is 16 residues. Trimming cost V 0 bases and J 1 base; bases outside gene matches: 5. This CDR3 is CASSQEARDSQETQYF. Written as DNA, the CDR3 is TGCGCCAGCAGCCAAGAGGCCCGGGACAGCCAAGAGACCCAGTACTTC.

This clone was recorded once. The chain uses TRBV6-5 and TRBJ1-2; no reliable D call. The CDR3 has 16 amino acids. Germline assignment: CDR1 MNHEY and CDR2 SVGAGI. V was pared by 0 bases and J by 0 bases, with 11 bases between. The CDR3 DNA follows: TGTGCCAGCAGTTACTCGGCCAATTTACCTAACTATGGCTACACCTTC. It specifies CASSYSANLPNYGYTF.

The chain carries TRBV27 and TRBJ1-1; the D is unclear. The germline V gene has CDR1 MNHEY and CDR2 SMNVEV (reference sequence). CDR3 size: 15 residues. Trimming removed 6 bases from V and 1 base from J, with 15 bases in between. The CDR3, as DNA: TGTGCCAGCAGAAGTCGTGGCAGCCAGAACACTGAAGCTTTCTTT. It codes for CASRSRGSQNTEAFF.

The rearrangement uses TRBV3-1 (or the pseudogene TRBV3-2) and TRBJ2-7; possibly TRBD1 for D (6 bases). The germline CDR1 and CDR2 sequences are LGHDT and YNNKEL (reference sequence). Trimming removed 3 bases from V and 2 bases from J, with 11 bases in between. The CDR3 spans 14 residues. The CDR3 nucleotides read TGTGCCAGCAGCCAGGATACAGGGACCTACGAGCAGTACTTC. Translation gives CASSQDTGTYEQYF.

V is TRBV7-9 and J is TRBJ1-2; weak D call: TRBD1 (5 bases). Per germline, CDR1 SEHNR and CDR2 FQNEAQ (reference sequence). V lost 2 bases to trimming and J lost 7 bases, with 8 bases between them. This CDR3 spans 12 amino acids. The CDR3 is CASSLSTGGYTF. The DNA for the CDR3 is TGTGCCAGCAGCTTATCCACAGGTGGCTACACCTTC.

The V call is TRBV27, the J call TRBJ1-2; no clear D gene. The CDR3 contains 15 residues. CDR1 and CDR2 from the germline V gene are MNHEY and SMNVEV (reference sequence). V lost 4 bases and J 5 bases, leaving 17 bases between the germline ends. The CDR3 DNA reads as TGTGCCAGCAGTTCCCGAGCCGGTAGAGGGTATGGCTACACCTTC. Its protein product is CASSSRAGRGYGYTF.

CDR3 residues: CASSRKGWGLAGNNEQFF. DNA for the CDR3: TGTGCCAGCAGCCGAAAGGGTTGGGGACTAGCGGGAAACAATGAGCAGTTCTTC. The chain combines TRBV11-3 with TRBJ2-1, with 13 bases identical to TRBD2. The V and J ends lost 5 bases and 5 bases, in that order; junction bases with no gene match: 12. The CDR3 sequence is 18 residues long. The germline V gene has CDR1 SGHNT and CDR2 YENEEA.

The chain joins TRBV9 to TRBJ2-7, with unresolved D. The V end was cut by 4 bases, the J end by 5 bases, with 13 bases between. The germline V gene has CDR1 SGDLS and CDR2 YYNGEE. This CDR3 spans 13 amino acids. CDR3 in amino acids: CASSPGGSHEQYF. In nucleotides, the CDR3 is TGTGCCAGCAGCCCCGGTGGTTCCCACGAGCAGTACTTC.

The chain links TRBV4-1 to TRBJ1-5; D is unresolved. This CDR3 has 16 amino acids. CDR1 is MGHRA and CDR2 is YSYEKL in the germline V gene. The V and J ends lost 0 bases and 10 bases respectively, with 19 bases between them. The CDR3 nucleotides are TGCGCCAGCAGCCAAGATCTCCCCCGTCGAGGCCGCCCCCAGCATTTT. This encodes CASSQDLPRRGRPQHF.

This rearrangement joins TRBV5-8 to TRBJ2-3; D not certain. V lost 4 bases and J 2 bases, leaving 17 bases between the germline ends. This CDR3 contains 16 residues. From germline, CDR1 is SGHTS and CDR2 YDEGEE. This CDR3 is CASSESRVLDTDTQYF. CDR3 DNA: TGTGCCAGCAGCGAGAGCCGGGTCCTTGACACAGATACGCAGTATTTT. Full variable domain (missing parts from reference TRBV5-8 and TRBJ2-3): EAGVTQSPTHLIKTRGQQATLRCSPISGHTSVYWYQQALGLGLQFLLWYDEGEERNRGNFPPRFSGRQFPNYSSELNVNALELEDSALYLCASSESRVLDTDTQYFGPGTRLTVL.

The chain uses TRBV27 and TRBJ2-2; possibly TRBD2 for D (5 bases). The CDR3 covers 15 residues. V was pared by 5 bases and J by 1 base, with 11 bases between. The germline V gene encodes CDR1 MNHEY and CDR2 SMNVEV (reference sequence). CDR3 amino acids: CASSTRGKNTGELFF. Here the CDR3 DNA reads TGTGCCAGCAGTACACGGGGAAAGAACACCGGGGAGCTGTTTTTT.

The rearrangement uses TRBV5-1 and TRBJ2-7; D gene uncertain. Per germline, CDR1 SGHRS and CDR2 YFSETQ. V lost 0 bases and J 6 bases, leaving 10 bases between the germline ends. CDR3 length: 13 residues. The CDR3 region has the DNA TGCGCCAGCAGCTTGGCTTGGTCTAGCGAGCAGTACTTC. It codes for CASSLAWSSEQYF.

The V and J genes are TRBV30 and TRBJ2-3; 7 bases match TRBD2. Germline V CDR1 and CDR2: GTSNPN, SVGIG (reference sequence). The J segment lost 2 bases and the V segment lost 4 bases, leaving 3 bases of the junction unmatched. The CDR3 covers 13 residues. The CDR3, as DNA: TGTGCCTGGACTAGCGGACACACAGATACGCAGTATTTT. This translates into CAWTSGHTDTQYF.

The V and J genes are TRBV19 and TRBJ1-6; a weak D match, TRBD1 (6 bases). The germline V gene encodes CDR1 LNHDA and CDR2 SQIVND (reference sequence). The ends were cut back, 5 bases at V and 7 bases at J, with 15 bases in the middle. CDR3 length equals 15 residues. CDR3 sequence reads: CASSPYDRLNSPLHF. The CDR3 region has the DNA TGTGCCAGTAGTCCTTACGACAGGCTCAATTCACCCCTCCACTTT.

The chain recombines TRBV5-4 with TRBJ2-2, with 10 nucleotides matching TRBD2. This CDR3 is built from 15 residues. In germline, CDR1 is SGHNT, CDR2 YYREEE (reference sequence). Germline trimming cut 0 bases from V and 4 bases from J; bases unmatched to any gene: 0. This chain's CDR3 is CASSLGLAGTGELFF. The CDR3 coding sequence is TGTGCCAGCAGCTTGGGACTAGCGGGCACCGGGGAGCTGTTTTTT. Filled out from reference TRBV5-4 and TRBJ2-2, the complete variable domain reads ETGVTQSPTHLIKTRGQQVTLRCSSQSGHNTVSWYQQALGQGPQFIFQYYREEENGRGNFPPRFSGLQFPNYSSELNVNALELDDSALYLCASSLGLAGTGELFFGEGSRLTVL.

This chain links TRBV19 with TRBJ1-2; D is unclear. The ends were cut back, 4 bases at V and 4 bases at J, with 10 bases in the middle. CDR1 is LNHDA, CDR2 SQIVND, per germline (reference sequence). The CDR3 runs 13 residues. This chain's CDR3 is CASSSGPAYGYTF. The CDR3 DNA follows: TGTGCCAGTAGTAGCGGGCCGGCCTATGGCTACACCTTC.

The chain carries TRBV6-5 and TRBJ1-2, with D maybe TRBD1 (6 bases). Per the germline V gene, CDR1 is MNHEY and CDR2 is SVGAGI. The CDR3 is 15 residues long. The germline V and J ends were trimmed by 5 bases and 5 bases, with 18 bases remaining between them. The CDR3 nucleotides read TGTGCCAGCAGTCCTACCTTGGACAGCTATTATGGCTACACCTTC. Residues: CASSPTLDSYYGYTF.

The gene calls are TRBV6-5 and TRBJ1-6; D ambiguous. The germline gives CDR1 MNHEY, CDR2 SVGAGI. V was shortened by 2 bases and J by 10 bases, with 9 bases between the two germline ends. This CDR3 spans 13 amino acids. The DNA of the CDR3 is TGTGCCAGCAGTTACAACGGGAAATCACCCCTCCACTTT. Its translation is CASSYNGKSPLHF.

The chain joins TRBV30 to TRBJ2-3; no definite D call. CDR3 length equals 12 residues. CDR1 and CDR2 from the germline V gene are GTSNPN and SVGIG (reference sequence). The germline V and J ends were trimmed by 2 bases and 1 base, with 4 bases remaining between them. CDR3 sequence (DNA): TGTGCCTGGAGTAGCGGCACAGATACGCAGTATTTT. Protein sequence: CAWSSGTDTQYF. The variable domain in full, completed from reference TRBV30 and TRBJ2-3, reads SQTIHQWPATLVQPVGSPLSLECTVEGTSNPNLYWYRQAAGRGLQLLFYSVGIGQISSEVPQNLSASRPQDRQFILSSKKLLLSDSGFYLCAWSSGTDTQYFGPGTRLTVL.

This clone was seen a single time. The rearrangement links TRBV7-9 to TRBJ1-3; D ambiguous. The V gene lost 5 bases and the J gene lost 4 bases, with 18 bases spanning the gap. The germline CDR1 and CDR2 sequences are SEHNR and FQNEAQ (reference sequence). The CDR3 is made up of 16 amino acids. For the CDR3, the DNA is TGTGCCAGCAGCCCTGCTGGGGTCTCTCAGGGAAACACCATATATTTT. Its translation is CASSPAGVSQGNTIYF.

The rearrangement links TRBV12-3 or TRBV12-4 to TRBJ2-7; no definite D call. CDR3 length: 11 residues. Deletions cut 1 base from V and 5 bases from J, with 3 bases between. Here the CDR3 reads CASSLVDEQYF. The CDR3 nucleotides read TGTGCCAGCAGTTTAGTGGACGAGCAGTACTTC.

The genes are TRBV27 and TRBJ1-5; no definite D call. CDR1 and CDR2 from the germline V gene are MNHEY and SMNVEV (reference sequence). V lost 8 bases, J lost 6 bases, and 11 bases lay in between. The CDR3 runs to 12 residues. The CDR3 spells CASGSGVQPQHF. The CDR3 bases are TGTGCCAGCGGCAGTGGCGTTCAGCCCCAGCATTTT.